These 3 T cell receptor beta chains were all obtained from the same sample, sequenced in a study of OX40 agonist ivuxolimab in advanced cancers. Measured with immunoSEQ multiplex PCR; TCRdb has only the in-frame clones, and not every one. The profile shows 75,000 to 100,000 clones, around nine tenths of them singletons. The source material was CD4+ or CD8+ T cells sorted from blood, sampled in a trial of the OX40 agonist ivuxolimab. The receptors were gathered from an adult with an advanced solid tumor such as melanoma, head and neck, liver or kidney cancer.

This clone came up once. The chain combines TRBV9 with TRBJ2-5; 13 bases align to TRBD2. CDR1 and CDR2 from the germline V gene are SGDLS and YYNGEE. With V trimmed by 3 bases and J by 5 bases, 13 bases remained unmatched. The CDR3 covers 18 residues. Here the CDR3 reads CASSANPGLAGLRETQYF. The CDR3 DNA is TGTGCCAGCAGCGCTAACCCGGGACTAGCGGGATTAAGGGAGACCCAGTACTTC.

This clone was recorded only once. The chain recombines TRBV9 with TRBJ1-1; possibly TRBD1 for D (6 bases). Germline-derived CDR1 and CDR2 are SGDLS and YYNGEE. CDR3 size: 13 residues. Trimming stripped 7 bases from V and 0 bases from J, with 10 bases between. CDR3 DNA: TGTGCCAGCGCAGGGGAAATGAACACTGAAGCTTTCTTT. Translated, it gives CASAGEMNTEAFF.

The rearrangement uses TRBV23-1 and TRBJ2-5, with 7 bases lining up with TRBD2. TRBV23-1 is reported as an ORF; its role is uncertain. This CDR3 region has 16 residues. V shed 1 base and J 2 bases; nucleotides not matched to a gene: 7. The CDR3 loop is CASSQWAAGSQETQYF. For the CDR3, the DNA is TGCGCCAGCAGTCAATGGGCAGCGGGAAGTCAAGAGACCCAGTACTTC.